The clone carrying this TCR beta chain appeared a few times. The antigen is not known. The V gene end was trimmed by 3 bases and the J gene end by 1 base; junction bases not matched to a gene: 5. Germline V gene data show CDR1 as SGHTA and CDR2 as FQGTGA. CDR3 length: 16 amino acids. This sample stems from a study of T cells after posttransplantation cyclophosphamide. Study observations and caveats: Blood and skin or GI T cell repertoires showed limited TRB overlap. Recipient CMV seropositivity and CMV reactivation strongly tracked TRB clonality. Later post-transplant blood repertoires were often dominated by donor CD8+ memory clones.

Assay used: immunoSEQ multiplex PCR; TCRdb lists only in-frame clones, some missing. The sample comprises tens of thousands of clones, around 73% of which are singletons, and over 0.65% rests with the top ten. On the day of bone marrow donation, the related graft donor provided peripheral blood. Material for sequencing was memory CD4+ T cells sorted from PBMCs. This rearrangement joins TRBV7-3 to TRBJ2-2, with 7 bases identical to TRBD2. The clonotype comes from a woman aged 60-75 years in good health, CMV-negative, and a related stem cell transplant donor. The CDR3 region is CASSFLAVGNTGELFF. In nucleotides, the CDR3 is TGTGCCAGCAGCTTCCTAGCGGTCGGGAACACCGGGGAGCTGTTTTTT.